The rows below give T cell receptor beta chains drawn from one sample of a study of metastatic and nonmetastatic thyroid tumors. TCRdb reprocessed the PCR reads using MiXCR. The sample has about 24,000 clones, 22% seen once. The sequencing input was blood. The receptors originated from a female donor with papillary thyroid cancer or a benign thyroid nodule (not recorded which). Some clones in this sample may be carry-over from other donors' samples. The CDR3 runs from the conserved cysteine through the conserved F or W. Each record gives: clone size, J gene, V gene, D gene, CDR3 protein, CDR3 DNA. The D gene is left open where the match is weak. The size entry is marked missing in some rows and otherwise reads once, few, many or a size class.

many	TRBJ2-4	TRBV2	TRBD1	CASSGTAPKNIQYF	TGTGCCAGCAGCGGGACAGCTCCCAAAAACATTCAGTACTTC
medium-sized	TRBJ2-7	TRBV25-1	-	CASESSTYEQYF	TGTGCCAGTGAAAGCAGCACCTACGAGCAGTACTTC
many	TRBJ1-6	TRBV5-6	-	CASSLDPGEHTSPLHF	TGTGCCAGCAGCTTGGATCCCGGCGAACACACTTCACCCCTCCACTTT
medium-sized	TRBJ1-1	TRBV6-2/TRBV6-3	-	CASGGQREAFF	TGTGCCAGCGGGGGACAACGTGAAGCTTTCTTT
many	TRBJ2-3	TRBV2	TRBD2	CASRPGLAGVSTDTQYF	TGTGCCAGCAGACCGGGACTAGCGGGAGTTAGCACAGATACGCAGTATTTT
few	TRBJ1-1	TRBV12-3/TRBV12-4	-	CASSRGRGVFF	TGTGCCAGCAGTCGGGGCAGAGGGGTTTTCTTT
-	TRBJ2-7	TRBV12-3/TRBV12-4	-	CASSPTRREQYF	TGTGCCAGCAGCCCCACTAGACGCGAGCAGTACTTC
-	TRBJ1-2	TRBV5-1	-	CASSEGGWGYTF	TGCGCCAGCAGCGAGGGTGGTTGGGGCTACACCTTC
-	TRBJ2-7	TRBV12-3/TRBV12-4	-	CASSYGPSAYEQYF	TGTGCCAGCAGTTACGGTCCTAGCGCCTACGAGCAGTACTTC
-	TRBJ2-5	TRBV24-1	-	CATSDYWVGVAETQYF	TGTGCCACCAGTGATTATTGGGTGGGAGTGGCAGAGACCCAGTACTTC
many	TRBJ1-2	TRBV15	-	CATSRDSNEYYGYTF	TGTGCCACCAGCAGAGATAGCAATGAGTACTATGGCTACACCTTC
medium-sized	TRBJ2-7	TRBV28	-	CASSLIGGAQYF	TGTGCCAGCAGCCTTATCGGGGGAGCCCAGTACTTC
-	TRBJ1-1	TRBV5-1	-	CASSWTGAGNTEAFF	TGCGCCAGCAGCTGGACCGGGGCGGGTAACACTGAAGCTTTCTTT
many	TRBJ1-1	TRBV7-8	-	CASSLGMSTEAFF	TGTGCCAGCAGCTTAGGGATGAGCACTGAAGCTTTCTTT
few	TRBJ2-1	TRBV12-3/TRBV12-4	TRBD2	CASGGSGLHNEQFF	TGTGCCAGCGGGGGTAGCGGGTTACACAATGAGCAGTTCTTC
many	TRBJ2-7	TRBV29-1	TRBD1	CSARTGAFFGEQYF	TGCAGCGCGAGGACAGGGGCCTTTTTTGGGGAGCAGTACTTC
many	TRBJ1-2	TRBV24-1	-	CATSAWTDDGYTF	TGTGCCACCAGTGCATGGACGGATGATGGCTACACCTTC
-	TRBJ1-3	TRBV30	TRBD1	CAWSRDSGSGNTIYF	TGTGCCTGGAGTCGGGACAGCGGCTCTGGAAACACCATATATTTT
-	TRBJ2-3	TRBV20-1	-	CSARGQNGATDTQYF	TGCAGTGCCAGAGGCCAAAACGGGGCGACAGATACGCAGTATTTT
few	TRBJ1-2	TRBV28	-	CASIYGGWYGYTF	TGTGCCAGCATTTACGGGGGGTGGTATGGCTACACCTTC